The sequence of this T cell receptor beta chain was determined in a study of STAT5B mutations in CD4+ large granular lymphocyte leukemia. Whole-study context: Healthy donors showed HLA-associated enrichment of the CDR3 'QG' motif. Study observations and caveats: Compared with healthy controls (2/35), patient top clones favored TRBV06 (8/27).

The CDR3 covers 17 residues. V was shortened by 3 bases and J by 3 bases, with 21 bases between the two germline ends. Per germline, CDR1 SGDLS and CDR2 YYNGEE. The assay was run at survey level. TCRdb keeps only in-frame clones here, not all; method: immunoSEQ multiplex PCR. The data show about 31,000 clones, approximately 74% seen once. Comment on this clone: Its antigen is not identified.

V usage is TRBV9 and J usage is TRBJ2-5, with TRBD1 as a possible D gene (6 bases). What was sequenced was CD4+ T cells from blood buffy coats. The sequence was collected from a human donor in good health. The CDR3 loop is CASSELTGSRTKETQYF. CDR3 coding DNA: TGTGCCAGCAGCGAACTCACAGGGTCGAGAACGAAAGAGACCCAGTACTTC.